The T cell receptor (beta chain) under discussion was sequenced for a study of CD8 T cells in Susac syndrome (dated by TCRdb to about 2019). Background on the whole study: Repertoire sequencing was used to test whether CD8+ T cell activation and differentiation in Susac syndrome was antigen driven. What the study reported, not specific to this receptor: The TCR sequencing and HLA analysis was acknowledged to have included a relatively small number of individuals.

Between the V and J ends, shortened by 2 bases and 6 bases respectively, the junction contains 12 bases. The CDR3 contains 14 residues, cysteine and phenylalanine counted. This entry keeps only the CDR3 DNA: 42 bases, framed from base 1. The germline V gene sets CDR1 to ENHRY and CDR2 to SYGVKD. Details on this clonotype: No cognate antigen has been identified for it. There are no base qualities to consult, and no much larger clone falls within one base.

Peripheral blood CD8+ and CD4+ T cells from healthy donors, Susac syndrome patients and multiple sclerosis patients were profiled by high-throughput TCR beta sequencing. The healthy donors served as controls matched for age and sex. CD8+ TEMRA cells were enriched by FACS, while bulk CD8+ and CD4+ T cells were purified by magnetic negative isolation. Blood was collected in EDTA tubes and processed within 24 hours, with PBMCs isolated through density gradient centrifugation. PBMCs intended for TCR sequencing were cryopreserved in liquid nitrogen and were subsequently thawed in a 37 degrees C water bath. The sorted or isolated CD4+, CD8+ and CD8+ TEMRA cells had a purity of 90% or higher. RNA was extracted with the RNeasy kit and about 0.5 to 1 ug was reverse transcribed using random hexamers. The immunoSEQ multiplex PCR assay, covering 54 Vbeta and 13 Jbeta segments, was used to amplify TCR beta CDR3 regions. Bias from PCR amplification was corrected by using a synthetic template baseline for primer optimization and for computational correction. In the authors' own workflow: Reads were annotated to V, D and J genes per IMGT and analyzed with immunoSEQ Analyzer, keeping only productive sequences. To calculate clonality, Shannon entropy was normalized by log2 of the number of productive unique sequences and then subtracted from one. For each patient and control, public and private clones were evaluated within the 100 most prevalent clones. Susac-specific clones were defined as absent from healthy and MS cohorts, about 1,100 published viral clones and other ImmuneACCESS disease sequences. The public reads were reanalyzed by TCRdb: fastp trimming at Q25, MiXCR alignment, in-frame beta chains only. Merged by CDR3 protein, the rows form single entries marked with the most common genes and DNA. In this record, the V and J calls reflect TCRdb's handling and not the investigators' own analysis. The sample yields some 160,000 distinct CDR3 sequences; about 92% were counted once. Of the sample, approximately 0.075% is held by the ten largest clones.

Source material: CD4+ T cells from PBMCs. The rearrangement combines TRBV10-3 with TRBJ2-3; a tentative D call is TRBD1 (5 bases match). The source is a human donor in good health. The sequenced DNA: TGTGCCATCAGTGAGATTGGGGCAGGGGATACGCAGTATTTT. The resulting protein is CAISEIGAGDTQYF.